This TCR beta chain derives from a study of blood T cells in healthy people across ages. The study isolated at least 6.5 million PBMCs from each sample. The amount of total RNA extracted per sample was at least 5.5 micrograms. It was with a sample-barcoded 5' primer and a J-beta primer mix that a second PCR of about 6 to 12 cycles was run. One entry per CDR3 protein, called by TCRdb with MiXCR from the 5' RACE reads. Here the sample spans roughly 1.7 million distinct CDR3 sequences, 30% to 35% being singletons. CDR1 DFQATT and CDR2 SNEGSKA come from the germline V gene (reference sequence). The CDR3 loop spans 15 amino acids. The V gene end was trimmed by 5 bases and the J gene end by 1 base; junction bases not matched to a gene: 8. Study findings and constraints: Roughly linearly, TCR beta diversity per million T cells fell as age increased. Diversity figures derived from one million T cells were judged to underestimate the true value.

This clonotype was recorded many times. What it recognizes is unknown. The receptor comes from a woman under 40 in good health. The J gene is TRBJ2-5, the V gene TRBV20-1, with TRBD2 matching 9 bases. Sequenced material: blood. The CDR3 protein is CSADERGAIQETQYF. CDR3 sequence (DNA): TGCAGTGCTGACGAGCGGGGGGCGATCCAAGAGACCCAGTACTTC.